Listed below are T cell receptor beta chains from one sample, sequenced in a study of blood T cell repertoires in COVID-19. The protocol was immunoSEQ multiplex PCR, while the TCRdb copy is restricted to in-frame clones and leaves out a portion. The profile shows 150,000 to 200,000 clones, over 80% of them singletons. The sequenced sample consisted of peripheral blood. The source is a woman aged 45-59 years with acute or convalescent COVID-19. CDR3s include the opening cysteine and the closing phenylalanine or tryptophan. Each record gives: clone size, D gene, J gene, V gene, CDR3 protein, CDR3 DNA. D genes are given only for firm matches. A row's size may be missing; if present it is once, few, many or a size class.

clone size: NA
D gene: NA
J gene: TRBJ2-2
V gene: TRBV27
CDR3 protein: CASRLGADTGELFF
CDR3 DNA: TGTGCCAGCAGGCTAGGGGCCGACACCGGGGAGCTGTTTTTT

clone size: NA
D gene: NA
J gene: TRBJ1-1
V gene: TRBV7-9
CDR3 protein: CASSPNTGISTEAFF
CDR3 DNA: TGTGCCAGCAGCCCGAACACAGGGATCAGCACTGAAGCTTTCTTT

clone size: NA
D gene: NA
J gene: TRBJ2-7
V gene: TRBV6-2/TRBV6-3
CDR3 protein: CASSRTIGEQYF
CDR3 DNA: TGTGCCAGCAGCCGGACTATAGGCGAGCAGTACTTC

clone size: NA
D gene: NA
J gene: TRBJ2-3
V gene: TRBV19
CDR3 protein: CASSYLQGGDTQYF
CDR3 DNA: TGTGCCAGTAGTTACCTACAGGGTGGAGATACGCAGTATTTT

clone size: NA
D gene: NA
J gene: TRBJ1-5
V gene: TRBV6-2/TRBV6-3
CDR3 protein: CASSYSIQGRALPNQPQHF
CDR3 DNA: TGTGCCAGCAGTTACTCGATCCAGGGTCGGGCCCTCCCAAATCAGCCCCAGCATTTT

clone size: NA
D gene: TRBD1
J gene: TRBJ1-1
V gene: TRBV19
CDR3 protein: CASSIDMDRETEAFF
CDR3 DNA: TGTGCCAGTAGTATTGATATGGACAGGGAAACTGAAGCTTTCTTT

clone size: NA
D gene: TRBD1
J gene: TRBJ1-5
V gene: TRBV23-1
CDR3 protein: CASSQSVGTGIFQGNQPQHF
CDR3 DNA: TGCGCCAGCAGTCAATCGGTGGGGACAGGAATTTTCCAGGGCAATCAGCCCCAGCATTTT

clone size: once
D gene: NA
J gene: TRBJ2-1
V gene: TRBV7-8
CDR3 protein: CASSTLRDSLSYNEQFF
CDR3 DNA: TGTGCCAGCAGCACGCTCCGGGACTCCCTCTCCTACAATGAGCAGTTCTTC

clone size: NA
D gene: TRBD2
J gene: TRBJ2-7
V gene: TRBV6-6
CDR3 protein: CASSDSGGPNYEQYF
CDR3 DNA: TGTGCCAGCAGTGATAGCGGGGGGCCAAACTACGAGCAGTACTTC

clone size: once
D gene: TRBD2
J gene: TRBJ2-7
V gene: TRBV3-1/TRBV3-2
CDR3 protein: CASSLAGGPSYEQYF
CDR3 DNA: TGTGCCAGCAGCTTAGCGGGAGGGCCTTCCTACGAGCAGTACTTC

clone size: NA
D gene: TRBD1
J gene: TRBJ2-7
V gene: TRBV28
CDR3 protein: CASSSGTGGTYEQYF
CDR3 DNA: TGTGCCAGCAGTTCCGGGACAGGGGGAACCTACGAGCAGTACTTC

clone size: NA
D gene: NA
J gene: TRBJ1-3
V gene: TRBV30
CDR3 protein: CAWSVNRGASGNTIYF
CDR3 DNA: TGTGCCTGGAGTGTTAACCGGGGGGCGTCTGGAAACACCATATATTTT

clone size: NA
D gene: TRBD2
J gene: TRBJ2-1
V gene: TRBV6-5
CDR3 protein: CASSLLAGGNNEQFF
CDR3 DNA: TGTGCCAGCAGTCTCCTAGCGGGGGGAAACAATGAGCAGTTCTTC